These 2 T cell receptor beta chains came from one sample sequenced in a study of monozygotic twins with inflammatory bowel disease. TCRdb reprocessed the 5' RACE reads and stores each CDR3 protein as one record, lacking DNA. Recorded for this sample: 150,000 to 200,000 distinct CDR3 sequences. The sequencing sample was made of blood. The receptors derive from a human donor with ulcerative colitis or Crohn's disease, or a healthy co-twin of an affected twin (not recorded which).

This chain connects TRBV6-5 to TRBJ2-3; with no DNA, the TCRdb D assignment of TRBD2 cannot be verified. The CDR3 length is 17 residues. The germline V gene has CDR1 MNHEY and CDR2 SVGAGI. The CDR3 spells CASSYTPAGDGTDTQYF.

The CDR3 protein is CASSESSGGATDTQYF. The chain recombines TRBV10-1 with TRBJ2-3; TCRdb names TRBD2, which stays unverified in the absence of DNA. Germline V gene data show CDR1 as WNHNN and CDR2 as SYGVQD (reference sequence). This CDR3 is built from 16 residues.